The 11 T cell receptor beta chains presented below share a single source sample, sequenced in a study of regulatory T cells in long-lasting Graves disease. According to the study, TCR beta libraries were built with iRepertoire HTBI primers and CDR3-region Arm-PCR. TCRdb itself ran the multiplex PCR reads through MiXCR, one entry per CDR3 protein. The table includes 450,000 to 600,000 distinct CDR3 sequences, under 20% detected once. The time point was: newly diagnosed GD, antithyroid drugs for less than 3 months. Researchers made the TCR library from RNA that was extracted from PBMCs. This sample was shared with a second study, whose subject was T cells in Graves' hyperthyroidism and ophthalmopathy.

Sequenced here: peripheral blood mononuclear cells (PBMCs), sampled at new diagnosis, from a patient treated with antithyroid drugs. The receptors here all came from a man aged 35 to 55 with Graves disease.

This clonotype was recorded at least ten times. This sequence joins TRBV20-1 and TRBJ2-7; possible D gene TRBD2, 5 bases. The CDR3 covers 14 residues. The V end lost 3 bases, the J end lost 2 bases, and 14 bases lay between the germline ends. Germline CDR1 reads DFQATT; CDR2 reads SNEGSKA (reference sequence). This CDR3 is CSASTGSEAYEQYF. The CDR3 nucleotides are TGCAGTGCTAGTACGGGGTCGGAAGCCTACGAGCAGTACTTC.

This clonotype was observed many times. The chain uses TRBV28 and TRBJ1-2; TRBD1 agrees at 9 bases. The CDR3 has 15 amino acids. CDR1 is MDHEN and CDR2 is SYDVKM in the germline V gene. V dropped 4 bases and J dropped 5; count of bases not matched to a gene: 8. The CDR3 DNA is TGTGCCAGCAGTTCTACTACAGGGGGCCCTTATGGCTACACCTTC. Its translation is CASSSTTGGPYGYTF.

The chain uses TRBV25-1 and TRBJ2-3; no firm D call. CDR1 and CDR2 (germline): MGHDK, SYGVNS. V lost 8 bases to trimming and J lost 0 bases, with 15 bases between them. CDR3 size: 15 residues. CDR3 loop: CASPRSANSTDTQYF. As DNA, the CDR3 is TGTGCCAGCCCTAGGTCAGCAAATAGCACAGATACGCAGTATTTT.

This clonotype was detected ten times or more. V and J are TRBV30 and TRBJ1-1; tentative D call: TRBD1 (6 bases). V lost 1 base and J 10 bases, leaving 16 bases between the germline ends. The CDR3 contains 13 residues. The germline V gene encodes CDR1 GTSNPN and CDR2 SVGIG (reference sequence). The CDR3 reads CAWSGSGGTGAFF. CDR3 nucleotides: TGTGCCTGGAGTGGGTCGGGGGGCACCGGAGCTTTCTTT.

This clonotype has at least ten counts. The chain recombines TRBV28 with TRBJ2-7; D is perhaps TRBD1 or TRBD2 (5 bases each). The CDR3 has 13 amino acids. Germline CDR1 is MDHEN and CDR2 is SYDVKM. V dropped 5 bases and J dropped 5 bases, with 13 bases sitting between them. The CDR3 coding sequence is TGTGCCAGCAGTACCCCCAGAGGGGACGAGCAGTACTTC. This encodes CASSTPRGDEQYF. Looking up the rest from reference TRBV28 and TRBJ2-7 gives the full variable domain: DVKVTQSSRYLVKRTGEKVFLECVQDMDHENMFWYRQDPGLGLRLIYFSYDVKMKEKGDIPEGYSVSREKKERFSLILESASTNQTSMYLCASSTPRGDEQYFGPGTRLTVT.

Many counts were recorded for this clonotype. This rearrangement joins TRBV28 to TRBJ2-1; weak D call: TRBD2 (6 bases). In germline, CDR1 is MDHEN, CDR2 SYDVKM. V lost 5 bases to trimming and J lost 8 bases, with 13 bases between them. The CDR3 spans 13 residues. The CDR3 nucleotides read TGTGCCAGCAGTAAGGGGACTTATTATGAGCAGTTCTTC. This encodes CASSKGTYYEQFF.

This chain links TRBV20-1 with TRBJ2-7; 8 bases agree with TRBD1. Germline CDR1 and CDR2: DFQATT and SNEGSKA (reference sequence). CDR3 size: 13 residues. The V and J ends lost 3 bases and 2 bases, in that order; junction bases with no gene match: 3. The CDR3 sequence is CSASEDRAYEQYF. The CDR3 DNA reads TGCAGTGCTAGTGAGGACAGGGCCTACGAGCAGTACTTC.

This clonotype was found a few times. This chain joins TRBV12-5 and TRBJ2-5, with a tentative D call TRBD2 (5 bases). V was cut by 6 bases and J by 2 bases, with 13 bases left in between. CDR3 length: 14 residues. Looked up from germline, CDR1 is LGHNT and CDR2 is FRNRAP. The CDR3 DNA reads as TGTGCTAGTGGACCCCGGGGTAGACAAGAGACCCAGTACTTC. This encodes CASGPRGRQETQYF. Filled out from reference TRBV12-5 and TRBJ2-5, the complete variable domain reads DARVTQTPRHKVTEMGQEVTMRCQPILGHNTVFWYRQTMMQGLELLAYFRNRAPLDDSGMPKDRFSAEMPDATLATLKIQPSEPRDSAVYFCASGPRGRQETQYFGPGTRLLVL.

This clonotype was seen at least ten times. The chain's CDR3 is CASSSTSGRGNEQFF. The CDR3 nucleotides read TGCGCCAGCAGCTCAACTAGCGGGAGAGGCAATGAGCAGTTCTTC. This chain links TRBV5-1 with TRBJ2-1, with 11 positions matching TRBD2. Germline V gene lookup returns CDR1 SGHRS and CDR2 YFSETQ. There are 15 residues in the CDR3. Unmatched junction bases numbered 5, after V lost 3 bases and J lost 6 bases.

This chain links TRBV7-9 with TRBJ2-1; TRBD2 is a possible D gene (6 bases). Germline V gives CDR1 SEHNR, CDR2 FQNEAQ (reference sequence). The CDR3 extends over 15 amino acids. V gave up 5 bases and J gave up 4 bases, with 15 bases separating them. The CDR3 region has the DNA TGTGCCAGCAGCGGTTCCGGCGGGACTTACAATGAGCAGTTCTTC. Protein sequence: CASSGSGGTYNEQFF.

This clonotype was seen more than once but under ten times. This chain links TRBV5-1 with TRBJ1-2, with TRBD1 as a possible D gene (6 bases). V was cut by 3 bases and J by 4 bases, with 19 bases left in between. Germline values: CDR1 SGHRS, CDR2 YFSETQ. This CDR3 is 16 amino acids long. CDR3 DNA sequence: TGCGCCAGCAGCTACATTTCGGGGGGCGCATCCTATGGCTACACCTTC. The encoded protein is CASSYISGGASYGYTF.